The source of this TCR beta chain is a study of T cell clones after liver transplantation. The CDR3 covers 17 residues. The germline gives CDR1 SGHRS, CDR2 YFSETQ. The V end lost 2 bases, the J end lost 0 bases, and 15 bases lay between the germline ends. Generated by immunoSEQ multiplex PCR, the TCRdb table keeps only in-frame clones and is missing some. The sample includes approximately 100,000 clones, around 84% seen only once; the top ten take around 2.9%. The specimen was CD4+ T cells from blood, collected approximately 45 months after liver transplant. The chain recombines TRBV5-1 with TRBJ1-3, with D possibly matching TRBD1 (6 bases). The sequence came from a human patient who received a liver transplant. The graft donor may account for some of the T cells. CDR3: CASSLDRRGPSGNTIYF. Written as DNA, the CDR3 is TGCGCCAGCAGCTTAGATAGGCGGGGGCCCTCTGGAAACACCATATATTTT.